The entry that follows covers one TCR beta chain sequence. Its antigen remains unknown. These data are taken from a study of beta chain features in type 1 diabetes. The CDR3 runs to 13 residues. The germline V and J ends were trimmed by 6 bases and 5 bases, with 13 bases remaining between them. Germline assignment: CDR1 MDHEN and CDR2 SYDVKM. General study findings and limits: Shortening of TCRB CDR3s, moderate but significant, appeared in all four CD4+ subsets of Type 1 diabetes patients.

Sequencing targeted expressed TCRB transcripts, as all isolated RNA had been reverse transcribed. Naive, central memory and regulatory T cell samples produced a mean of approximately 3.5 million reads. TCRdb's table, derived via immunoSEQ multiplex PCR, lists solely in-frame clones and lacks some. The table has roughly 50,000 clones, under 55% seen once. Sequencing was done on a sample of Tregs from blood. The chain is built from TRBV28 and TRBJ2-5, with D tentatively TRBD2 (5 bases). The sequence was obtained from a man aged 25 to 40 with type 1 diabetes. The CDR3 here is CASSHPSTETQYF. The CDR3 nucleotides are TGTGCCAGCAGCCACCCTAGCACGGAGACCCAGTACTTC.